One and the same sample provided the 19 T cell receptor beta chains below, sequenced in a study of cytomegalovirus exposure and HLA in healthy donors. PCR primers comprised 60 Vbeta and 13 Jbeta primers. Assay: immunoSEQ multiplex PCR; the TCRdb copy retains only in-frame clones and omits some. The table shows more than 95,000 clones, with about 78% occurring only once. Sequencing was carried out using PBMCs. The receptors derive from a female donor in good health and CMV-seronegative.

This chain connects TRBV2 to TRBJ1-5; D is unresolved. Germline CDR1 reads SNHLY; CDR2 reads FYNNEI. V dropped 8 bases and J dropped 4 bases, with 12 bases sitting between them. The CDR3 spans 13 residues. CDR3 residues: CASRHLRNQPQHF. CDR3 in DNA: TGTGCCAGCCGGCATCTGAGGAATCAGCCCCAGCATTTT. The full variable domain, its missing parts supplied by reference TRBV2 and TRBJ1-5, is EPEVTQTPSHQVTQMGQEVILRCVPISNHLYFYWYRQILGQKVEFLVSFYNNEISEKSEIFDDQFSVERPDGSNFTLKIRSTKLEDSAMYFCASRHLRNQPQHFGDGTRLSIL.

Only one count was recorded for this clone. The J gene is TRBJ2-3, the V gene TRBV5-4; 7 nucleotides agree with TRBD2. This CDR3 region has 13 residues. V shed 10 bases, J shed 6 bases, and the junction held 11 bases outside the gene matches. Germline CDR1 reads SGHNT; CDR2 reads YYREEE (reference sequence). The CDR3 coding sequence is TGTGCCGGGGGGAGCGGGAACCTCGATACGCAGTATTTT. Its translation: CAGGSGNLDTQYF.

This clone was seen just once. The chain carries TRBV11-2 and TRBJ2-2; TRBD1 aligns across 7 bases. Germline CDR1 SGHAT, CDR2 FQNNGV. The CDR3 consists of 15 residues. V shed 5 bases and J 1 base; nucleotides not matched to a gene: 4. The chain's CDR3 is CASSNSGGNTGELFF. DNA of the CDR3: TGTGCCAGCAGCAATTCAGGGGGGAACACCGGGGAGCTGTTTTTT.

The rearrangement joins TRBV27 to TRBJ1-3; D unclear. V was shortened by 6 bases and J by 4 bases, with 13 bases between the two germline ends. Germline lookup yields CDR1 MNHEY and CDR2 SMNVEV (reference sequence). The CDR3 is 14 residues long. The CDR3 reads CASRPPGVGNTIYF. In DNA, the CDR3 is TGTGCCAGCAGACCTCCCGGGGTAGGAAACACCATATATTTT.

This chain joins TRBV5-1 and TRBJ2-5; D unresolved. The CDR3 loop spans 15 amino acids. Trimming took off 0 bases at V and 1 base at J, with 10 bases between the two ends. Per germline, CDR1 SGHRS and CDR2 YFSETQ. The CDR3: CASSLAVALQETQYF. CDR3 sequence (DNA): TGCGCCAGCAGCTTGGCGGTAGCACTCCAAGAGACCCAGTACTTC.

The V gene is TRBV9, the J gene TRBJ2-7; D is undetermined. The germline CDR1 and CDR2 sequences are SGDLS and YYNGEE. This CDR3 contains 14 residues. V shed 4 bases and J shed 3 bases, with 14 bases lying between them. In nucleotides, the CDR3 is TGTGCCAGCAGCTCAAGCTCTTCTAGCTACGAGCAGTACTTC. Its protein product is CASSSSSSSYEQYF.

V gene TRBV27 combines with J gene TRBJ1-2; 9 nucleotides align to TRBD1. J lost 6 bases, V lost 5 bases, and 7 bases had no gene match. The CDR3 sequence is 14 residues long. Germline CDR1 MNHEY, CDR2 SMNVEV (reference sequence). CDR3 loop: CASSRTGTGNGYTF. The CDR3 nucleotides are TGTGCCAGCAGTCGTACCGGGACAGGGAATGGCTACACCTTC.

This clone was seen a few times. J is TRBJ1-3 and V is TRBV6-5; 8 bases agree with TRBD1. The CDR3 sequence is 14 residues long. V was clipped by 8 bases and J by 4 bases; unmatched bases: 7. Per the germline V gene, CDR1 is MNHEY and CDR2 is SVGAGI. In nucleotides, the CDR3 is TGTGCCAGCCGCAGGGGGCGATGGGGAAACACCATATATTTT. Protein sequence: CASRRGRWGNTIYF.

This clone was detected only a few times. The chain recombines TRBV6-4 with TRBJ2-2; D not resolved. The germline gives CDR1 MRHNA, CDR2 SNTAGT. Trimming removed 5 bases at V and 4 bases at J, with 8 bases between. The CDR3 is made up of 13 amino acids. The CDR3 protein is CASSKERTGELFF. The CDR3 region has the DNA TGTGCCAGCAGTAAGGAGCGCACCGGGGAGCTGTTTTTT.

The chain has TRBV4-1 and TRBJ1-2, with D perhaps TRBD1 (5 bases). Germline values: CDR1 MGHRA, CDR2 YSYEKL. V lost 1 base and J 7 bases, leaving 13 bases between the germline ends. CDR3 size: 14 residues. For the CDR3, the DNA is TGCGCCAGCAGCCAAGGATCGTTCGGGGGTGGCTACACCTTC. Its translation is CASSQGSFGGGYTF.

The chain combines TRBV9 with TRBJ2-2; 8 bases match TRBD1. This CDR3 contains 13 residues. V lost 3 bases, J lost 6 bases, and 1 base stayed unmatched. Germline-derived CDR1 and CDR2 are SGDLS and YYNGEE. The CDR3 loop reads CASSAQGAGELFF. The CDR3 coding sequence is TGTGCCAGCAGCGCACAGGGGGCCGGGGAGCTGTTTTTT. The full variable domain, with the rest looked up from reference TRBV9 and TRBJ2-2, is DSGVTQTPKHLITATGQRVTLRCSPRSGDLSVYWYQQSLDQGLQFLIQYYNGEERAKGNILERFSAQQFPDLHSELNLSSLELGDSALYFCASSAQGAGELFFGEGSRLTVL.

The rearrangement links TRBV5-1 to TRBJ2-6; 8 bases agree with TRBD1. Germline loops: CDR1 SGHRS, CDR2 YFSETQ. The CDR3 runs to 15 residues. V shed 4 bases and J 2 bases; nucleotides not matched to a gene: 2. The CDR3 DNA reads as TGCGCCAGCAGCCAGACAGGGGCTGGGGCCAACGTCCTGACTTTC. This encodes CASSQTGAGANVLTF.

This clone has a handful of counts. V gene TRBV5-8 combines with J gene TRBJ1-2; 9 positions match TRBD1. The ends lost 4 bases at V and 6 bases at J; junction bases unmatched: 13. Germline V gene lookup returns CDR1 SGHTS and CDR2 YDEGEE. This CDR3 region has 16 residues. CDR3 region: CASSLYSGTGMDGYTF. DNA for the CDR3: TGTGCCAGCAGCCTCTACTCCGGGACAGGGATGGATGGCTACACCTTC.

J is TRBJ2-2 and V is TRBV7-9; 9 bases are a match to TRBD2. The CDR3 loop spans 15 amino acids. Unmatched junction bases numbered 4, after V lost 5 bases and J lost 3 bases. Germline assignment: CDR1 SEHNR and CDR2 FQNEAQ (reference sequence). The CDR3 reads CASSKAGGYTGELFF. In DNA, the CDR3 is TGTGCCAGCAGCAAAGCGGGAGGATACACCGGGGAGCTGTTTTTT.

In this sample, this clone turned up once. The chain carries TRBV4-1 and TRBJ2-7; D possibly corresponds to TRBD2 (5 bases). Germline loops: CDR1 MGHRA, CDR2 YSYEKL. This CDR3 has 15 amino acids. Trimming shortened V by 3 bases and J by 6 bases, and 18 bases separated the two germline ends. The CDR3 region has the DNA TGCGCCAGCAGCCAGAGGGCGGCCACGGCCCCCGAGCAGTACTTC. Protein product: CASSQRAATAPEQYF.

The chain joins TRBV6-1 to TRBJ2-7, with TRBD1 matching 7 bases. CDR1 and CDR2 from the germline V gene are MNHNS and SASEGT. Trimming cost V 2 bases and J 5 bases; bases outside gene matches: 9. The CDR3 is 15 residues long. The CDR3, as DNA: TGTGCCAGCAGTGAACCAACAGGGGTAACGGACGAGCAGTACTTC. The encoded protein is CASSEPTGVTDEQYF.

The chain employs TRBV11-2 and TRBJ2-7, with TRBD2 as a possible D gene (5 bases). The CDR3 runs 15 residues. Germline V CDR1 and CDR2: SGHAT, FQNNGV. V dropped 2 bases and J dropped 6 bases, with 17 bases sitting between them. CDR3 nucleotides: TGTGCCAGCAGCTTACGTACGGGGTTGGGTCTCGAGCAGTACTTC. This sequence encodes CASSLRTGLGLEQYF.

V is TRBV5-4 and J is TRBJ2-2, with TRBD1 matching over 8 bases. The V and J ends lost 0 bases and 7 bases, in that order; junction bases with no gene match: 11. The CDR3 spans 17 residues. Germline V gives CDR1 SGHNT, CDR2 YYREEE (reference sequence). The CDR3 is CASSLALGQGAIGELFF. The CDR3 nucleotides are TGTGCCAGCAGCTTGGCGTTGGGGCAGGGGGCGATCGGGGAGCTGTTTTTT.

The J gene is TRBJ2-5, the V gene TRBV11-2; TRBD2 agrees at 12 bases. The DNA end lines up better with TRBJ2-7; the J call may be wrong. Germline lookup yields CDR1 SGHAT and CDR2 FQNNGV. This CDR3 is built from 18 residues. The CDR3 reads CASSSLAGGRGRAYEQYF. The CDR3 region has the DNA TGTGCCAGCAGCAGTCTAGCGGGAGGGCGGGGGAGGGCGTACGAGCAGTACTTC.